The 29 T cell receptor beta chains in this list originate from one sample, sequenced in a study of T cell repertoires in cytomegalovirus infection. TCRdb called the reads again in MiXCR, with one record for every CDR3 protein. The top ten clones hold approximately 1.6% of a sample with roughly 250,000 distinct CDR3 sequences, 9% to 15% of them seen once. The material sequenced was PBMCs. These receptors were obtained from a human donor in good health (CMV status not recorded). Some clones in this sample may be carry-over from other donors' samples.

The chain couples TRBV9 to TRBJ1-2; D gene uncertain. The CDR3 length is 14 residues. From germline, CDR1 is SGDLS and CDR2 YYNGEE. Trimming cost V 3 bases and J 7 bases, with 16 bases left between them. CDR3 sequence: CASSDQRPVRGYTF. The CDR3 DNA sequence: TGTGCCAGCAGCGATCAACGGCCTGTACGTGGCTACACCTTC. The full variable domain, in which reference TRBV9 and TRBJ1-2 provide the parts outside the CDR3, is DSGVTQTPKHLITATGQRVTLRCSPRSGDLSVYWYQQSLDQGLQFLIQYYNGEERAKGNILERFSAQQFPDLHSELNLSSLELGDSALYFCASSDQRPVRGYTFGSGTRLTVV.

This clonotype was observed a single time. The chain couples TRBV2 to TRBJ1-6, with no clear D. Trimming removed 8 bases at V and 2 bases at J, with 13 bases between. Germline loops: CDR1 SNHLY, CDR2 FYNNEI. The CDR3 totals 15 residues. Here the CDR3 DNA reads TGTGCCAGCTCGGAAGCCAGGACCTATAATTCACCCCTCCACTTT. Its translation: CASSEARTYNSPLHF.

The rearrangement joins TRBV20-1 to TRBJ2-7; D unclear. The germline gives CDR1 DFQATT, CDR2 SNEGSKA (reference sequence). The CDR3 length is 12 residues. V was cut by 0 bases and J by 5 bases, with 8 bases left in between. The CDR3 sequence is CSARDRRDEQYF. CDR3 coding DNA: TGCAGTGCTAGAGATAGGAGAGACGAGCAGTACTTC.

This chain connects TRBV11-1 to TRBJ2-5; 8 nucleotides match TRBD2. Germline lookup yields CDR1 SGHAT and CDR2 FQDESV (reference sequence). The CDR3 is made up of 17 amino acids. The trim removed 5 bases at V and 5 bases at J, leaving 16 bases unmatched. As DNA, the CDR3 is TGTGCCAGCAGCCCAGCCGTGTCGCGGGGGGATTTGGAGACCCAGTACTTC. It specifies CASSPAVSRGDLETQYF.

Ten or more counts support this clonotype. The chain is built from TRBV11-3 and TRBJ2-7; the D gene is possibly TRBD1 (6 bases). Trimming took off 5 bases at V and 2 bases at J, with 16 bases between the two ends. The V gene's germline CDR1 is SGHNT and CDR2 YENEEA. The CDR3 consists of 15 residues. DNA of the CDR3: TGTGCCAGCAGCAAGCGGTCAGGGGATACCTACGAGCAGTACTTC. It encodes CASSKRSGDTYEQYF.

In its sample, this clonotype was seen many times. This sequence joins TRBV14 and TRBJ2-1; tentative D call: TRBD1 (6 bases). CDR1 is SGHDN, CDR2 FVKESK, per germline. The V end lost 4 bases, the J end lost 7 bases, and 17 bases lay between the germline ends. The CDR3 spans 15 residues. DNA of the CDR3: TGTGCCAGCAGCCCCCTAGGACAGCCATGGAATGAGCAGTTCTTC. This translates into CASSPLGQPWNEQFF.

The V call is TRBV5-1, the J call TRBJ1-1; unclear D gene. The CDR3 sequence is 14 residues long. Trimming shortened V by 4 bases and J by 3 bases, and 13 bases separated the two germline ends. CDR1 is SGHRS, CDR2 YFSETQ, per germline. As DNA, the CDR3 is TGCGCCAGCAGCCTTGATATCTTCGACACTGAAGCTTTCTTT. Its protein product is CASSLDIFDTEAFF.

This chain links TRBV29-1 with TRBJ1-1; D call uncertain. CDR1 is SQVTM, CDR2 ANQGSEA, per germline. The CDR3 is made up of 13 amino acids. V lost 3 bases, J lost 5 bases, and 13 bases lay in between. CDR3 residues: CSVEPHFGTEAFF. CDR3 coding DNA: TGCAGCGTTGAGCCCCACTTCGGAACTGAAGCTTTCTTT.

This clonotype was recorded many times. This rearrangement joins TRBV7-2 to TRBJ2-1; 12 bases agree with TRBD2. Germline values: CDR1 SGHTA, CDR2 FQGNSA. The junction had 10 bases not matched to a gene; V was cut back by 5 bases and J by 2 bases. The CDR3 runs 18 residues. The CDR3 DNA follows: TGTGCCAGCAGCACGGGACTAGCGGGCCGGGGCCCCTACAATGAGCAGTTCTTC. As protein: CASSTGLAGRGPYNEQFF.

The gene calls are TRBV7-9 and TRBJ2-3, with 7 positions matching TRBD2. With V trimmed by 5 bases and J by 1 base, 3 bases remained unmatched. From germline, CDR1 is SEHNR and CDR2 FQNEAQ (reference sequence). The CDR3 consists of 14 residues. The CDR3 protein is CASSPRGGTDTQYF. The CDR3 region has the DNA TGTGCCAGCAGCCCCCGGGGGGGCACAGATACGCAGTATTTT.

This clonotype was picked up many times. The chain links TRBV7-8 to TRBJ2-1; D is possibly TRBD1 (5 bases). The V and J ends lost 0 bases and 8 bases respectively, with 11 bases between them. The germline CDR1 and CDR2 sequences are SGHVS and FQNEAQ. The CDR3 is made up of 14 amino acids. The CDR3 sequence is CASSLAPWGDEQFF. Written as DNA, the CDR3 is TGTGCCAGCAGCTTAGCCCCTTGGGGCGATGAGCAGTTCTTC.

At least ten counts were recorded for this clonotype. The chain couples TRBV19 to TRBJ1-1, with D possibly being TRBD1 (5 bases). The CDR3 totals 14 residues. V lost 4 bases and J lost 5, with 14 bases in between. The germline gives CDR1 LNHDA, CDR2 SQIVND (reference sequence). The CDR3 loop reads CASSKPAGRTEAFF. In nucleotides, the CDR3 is TGTGCCAGTAGTAAACCCGCAGGGAGGACTGAAGCTTTCTTT.

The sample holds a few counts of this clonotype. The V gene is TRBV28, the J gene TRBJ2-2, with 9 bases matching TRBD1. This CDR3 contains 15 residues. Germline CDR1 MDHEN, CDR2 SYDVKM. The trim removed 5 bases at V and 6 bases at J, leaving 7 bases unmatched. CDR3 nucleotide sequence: TGTGCCAGCAGTCCCGGGGACAGGGACCCCGGGGAGCTGTTTTTT. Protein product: CASSPGDRDPGELFF.

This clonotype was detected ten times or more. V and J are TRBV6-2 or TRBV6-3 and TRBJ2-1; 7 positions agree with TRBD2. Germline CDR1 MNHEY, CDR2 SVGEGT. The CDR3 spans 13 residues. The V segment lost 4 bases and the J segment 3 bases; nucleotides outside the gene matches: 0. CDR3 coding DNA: TGTGCCAGCAGTTGGGACTACTACAATGAGCAGTTCTTC. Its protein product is CASSWDYYNEQFF.

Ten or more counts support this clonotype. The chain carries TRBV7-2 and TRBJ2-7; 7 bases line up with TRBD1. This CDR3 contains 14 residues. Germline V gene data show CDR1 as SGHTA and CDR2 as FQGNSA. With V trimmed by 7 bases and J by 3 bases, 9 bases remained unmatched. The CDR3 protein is CASTLQGNLYEQYF. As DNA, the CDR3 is TGTGCCAGCACCCTACAGGGGAATCTCTACGAGCAGTACTTC. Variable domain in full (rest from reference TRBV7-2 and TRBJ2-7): GAGVSQSPSNKVTEKGKDVELRCDPISGHTALYWYRQSLGQGLEFLIYFQGNSAPDKSGLPSDRFSAERTGGSVSTLTIQRTQQEDSAVYLCASTLQGNLYEQYFGPGTRLTVT.

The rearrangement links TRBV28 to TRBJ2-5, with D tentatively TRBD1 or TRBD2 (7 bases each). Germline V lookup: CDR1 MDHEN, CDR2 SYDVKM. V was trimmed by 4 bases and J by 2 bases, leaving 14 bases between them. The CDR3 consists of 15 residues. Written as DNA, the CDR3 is TGTGCCAGCAGTTATAACAGGGGAGGGCAAGAGACCCAGTACTTC. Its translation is CASSYNRGGQETQYF.

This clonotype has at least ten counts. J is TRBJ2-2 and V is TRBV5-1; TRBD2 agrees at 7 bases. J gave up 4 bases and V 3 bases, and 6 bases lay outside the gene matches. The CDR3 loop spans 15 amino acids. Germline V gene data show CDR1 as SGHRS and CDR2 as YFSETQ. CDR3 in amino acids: CASSSGLEGTGELFF. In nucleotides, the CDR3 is TGCGCCAGCAGCTCCGGACTAGAAGGCACCGGGGAGCTGTTTTTT.

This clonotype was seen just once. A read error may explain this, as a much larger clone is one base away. The CDR3 region has the DNA TGTGCCAGCAGTTACTCCCGGGGGGCAGGCACTGAAGCTTTCTTT. This sequence encodes CASSYSRGAGTEAFF. This chain uses TRBV6-2 or TRBV6-3 with TRBJ1-1; TRBD1 might be the D (6 bases). The CDR3 runs to 15 residues. V dropped 0 bases and J dropped 4 bases, with 12 bases sitting between them. Germline V lookup: CDR1 MNHEY, CDR2 SVGEGT.

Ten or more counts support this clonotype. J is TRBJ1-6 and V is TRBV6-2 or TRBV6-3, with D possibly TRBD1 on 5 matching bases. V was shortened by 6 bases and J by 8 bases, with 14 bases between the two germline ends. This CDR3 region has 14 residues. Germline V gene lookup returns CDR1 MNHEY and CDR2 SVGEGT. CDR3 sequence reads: CASRFGTSHSPLHF. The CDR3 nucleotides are TGTGCCAGCAGATTCGGGACGTCACATTCACCCCTCCACTTT.

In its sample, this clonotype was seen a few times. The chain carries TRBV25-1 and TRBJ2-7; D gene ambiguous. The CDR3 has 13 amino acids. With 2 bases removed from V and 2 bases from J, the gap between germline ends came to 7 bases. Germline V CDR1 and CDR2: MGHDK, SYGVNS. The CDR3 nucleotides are TGTGCCAGCAGTGAACGAGGTACCTACGAGCAGTACTTC. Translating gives CASSERGTYEQYF.

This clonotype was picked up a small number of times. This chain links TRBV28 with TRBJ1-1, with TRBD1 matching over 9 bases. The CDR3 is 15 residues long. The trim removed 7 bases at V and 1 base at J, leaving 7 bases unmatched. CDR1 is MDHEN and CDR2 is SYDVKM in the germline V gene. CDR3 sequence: CASTSAGQGNTEAFF. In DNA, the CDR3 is TGTGCCAGCACATCAGCGGGACAGGGGAACACTGAAGCTTTCTTT.

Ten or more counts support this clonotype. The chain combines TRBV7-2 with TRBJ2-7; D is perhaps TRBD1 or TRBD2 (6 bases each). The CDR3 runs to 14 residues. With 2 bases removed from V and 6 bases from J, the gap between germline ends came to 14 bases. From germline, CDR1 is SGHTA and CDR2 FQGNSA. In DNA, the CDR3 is TGTGCCAGCAGCTTAAATCGGGGGCTCGGCGAGCAGTACTTC. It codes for CASSLNRGLGEQYF.

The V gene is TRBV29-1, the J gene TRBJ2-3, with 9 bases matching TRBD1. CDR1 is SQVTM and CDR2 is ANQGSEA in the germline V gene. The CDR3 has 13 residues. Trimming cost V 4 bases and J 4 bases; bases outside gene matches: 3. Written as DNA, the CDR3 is TGCAGCGTTGGGGACAGGGATGCAGATACGCAGTATTTT. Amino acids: CSVGDRDADTQYF.

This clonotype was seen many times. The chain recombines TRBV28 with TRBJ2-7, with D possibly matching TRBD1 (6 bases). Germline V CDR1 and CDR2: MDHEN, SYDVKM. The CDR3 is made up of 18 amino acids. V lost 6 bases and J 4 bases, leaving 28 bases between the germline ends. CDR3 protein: CASRRSVISPGQPYEQYF. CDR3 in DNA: TGTGCCAGCAGGAGGAGTGTCATATCCCCGGGACAACCTTACGAGCAGTACTTC.

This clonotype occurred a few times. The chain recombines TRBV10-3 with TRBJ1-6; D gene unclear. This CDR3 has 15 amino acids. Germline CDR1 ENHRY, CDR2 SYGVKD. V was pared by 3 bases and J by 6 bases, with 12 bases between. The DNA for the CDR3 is TGTGCCATCAGTGATCGGGCTGGATTTAATTCACCCCTCCACTTT. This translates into CAISDRAGFNSPLHF.

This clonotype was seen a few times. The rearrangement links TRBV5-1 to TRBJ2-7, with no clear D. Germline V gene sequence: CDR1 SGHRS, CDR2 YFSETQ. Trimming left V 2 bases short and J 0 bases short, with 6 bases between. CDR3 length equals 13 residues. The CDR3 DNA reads TGCGCCAGCAGCTTTGGGGTCTCCTACGAGCAGTACTTC. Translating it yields CASSFGVSYEQYF.

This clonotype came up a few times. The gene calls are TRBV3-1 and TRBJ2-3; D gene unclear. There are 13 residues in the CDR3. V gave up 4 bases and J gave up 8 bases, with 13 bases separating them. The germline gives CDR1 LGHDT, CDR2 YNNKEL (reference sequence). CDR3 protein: CASSPAGSGTQYF. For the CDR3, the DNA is TGTGCCAGCAGCCCCGCCGGGTCGGGTACGCAGTATTTT.

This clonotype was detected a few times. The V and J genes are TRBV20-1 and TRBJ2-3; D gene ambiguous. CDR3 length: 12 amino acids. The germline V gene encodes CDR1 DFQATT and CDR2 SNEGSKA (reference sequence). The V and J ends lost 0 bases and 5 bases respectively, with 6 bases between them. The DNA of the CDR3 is TGCAGTGCTAGAGATTGGGGAGATACGCAGTATTTT. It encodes CSARDWGDTQYF.

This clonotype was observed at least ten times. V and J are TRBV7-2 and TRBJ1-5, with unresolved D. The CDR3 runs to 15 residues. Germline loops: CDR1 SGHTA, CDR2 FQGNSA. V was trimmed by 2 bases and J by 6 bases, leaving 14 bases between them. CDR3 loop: CASSLSGHEGQPQHF. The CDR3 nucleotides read TGTGCCAGCAGCTTATCGGGCCATGAGGGTCAGCCCCAGCATTTT.